This T cell receptor beta chain is drawn from a study of OX40 agonist ivuxolimab in advanced cancers. Overall study context: Patients took ivuxolimab, an agonistic anti-OX40 (CD134) antibody.

TCRdb keeps only in-frame clones here, not all; method: immunoSEQ multiplex PCR. Of some 55,000 clones listed, 80% are singletons. Samples of blood were obtained at baseline, on cycle 4 day 1, and on cycle 7 day 1. With 4 bases removed from V and 1 base from J, the gap between germline ends came to 9 bases. The CDR3 covers 14 residues. Germline assignment: CDR1 SGHDT and CDR2 YYEEEE. The sequencing here drew on CD4+ or CD8+ T cells sorted from blood, taken in a trial of the OX40 agonist ivuxolimab. The receptor was derived from an adult with an advanced solid tumor such as melanoma, head and neck, liver or kidney cancer. The chain employs TRBV5-6 and TRBJ1-3; perhaps TRBD1 as D (5 bases). The CDR3 protein is CASSAPGSGNTIYF. CDR3 DNA sequence: TGTGCCAGCAGCGCACCAGGGTCTGGAAACACCATATATTTT.